Here is one T cell receptor (beta chain) with its context. This entry is derived from a study of blood T cell repertoires in COVID-19. About the research overall: Acute and convalescent COVID-19 specimens originated in the United States, Italy and Spain.

Original analysis: Cell counts per sample came from amplifying reference gene primers. Sequencing used immunoSEQ multiplex PCR; TCRdb keeps in-frame clones, though not all of them. The DNA was the basis for D and trimming; V, J and clone size are from that table. This table has under 250,000 clones, approximately 90% appearing once. One Seattle source followed patients from active infection through their disease course. V was cut by 1 base and J by 3 bases, with 12 bases left in between. The germline V gene has CDR1 LGHDT and CDR2 YNNKEL (reference sequence). There are 16 residues in the CDR3. Sequencing used peripheral blood. J is TRBJ1-4 and V is TRBV3-1 (or the pseudogene TRBV3-2); D might be TRBD1 (5 bases). This TCR derives from a man aged 45-65 years with COVID-19, enrolled during active disease. The DNA of the CDR3 is TGTGCCAGCAGCCAAGTCCCAGGGAATGCTAATGAAAAACTGTTTTTT. Translation gives CASSQVPGNANEKLFF.